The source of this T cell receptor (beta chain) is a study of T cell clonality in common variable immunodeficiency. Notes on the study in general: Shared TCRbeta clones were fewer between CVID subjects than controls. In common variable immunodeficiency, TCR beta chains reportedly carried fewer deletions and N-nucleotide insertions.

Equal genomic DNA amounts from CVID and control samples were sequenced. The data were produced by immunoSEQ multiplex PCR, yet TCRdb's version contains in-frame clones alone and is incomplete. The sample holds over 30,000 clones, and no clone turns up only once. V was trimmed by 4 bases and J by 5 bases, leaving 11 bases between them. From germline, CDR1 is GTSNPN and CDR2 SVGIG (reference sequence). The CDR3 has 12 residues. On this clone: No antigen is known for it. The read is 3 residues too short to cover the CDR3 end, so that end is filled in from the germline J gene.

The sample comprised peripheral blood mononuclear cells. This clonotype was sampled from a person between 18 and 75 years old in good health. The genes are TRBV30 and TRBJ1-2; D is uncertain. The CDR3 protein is CAWINVGYGYTF. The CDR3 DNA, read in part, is TGTGCCTGGATAAATGTCGGGTATGGC. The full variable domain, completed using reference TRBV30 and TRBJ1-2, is SQTIHQWPATLVQPVGSPLSLECTVEGTSNPNLYWYRQAAGRGLQLLFYSVGIGQISSEVPQNLSASRPQDRQFILSSKKLLLSDSGFYLCAWINVGYGYTFGSGTRLTVV.